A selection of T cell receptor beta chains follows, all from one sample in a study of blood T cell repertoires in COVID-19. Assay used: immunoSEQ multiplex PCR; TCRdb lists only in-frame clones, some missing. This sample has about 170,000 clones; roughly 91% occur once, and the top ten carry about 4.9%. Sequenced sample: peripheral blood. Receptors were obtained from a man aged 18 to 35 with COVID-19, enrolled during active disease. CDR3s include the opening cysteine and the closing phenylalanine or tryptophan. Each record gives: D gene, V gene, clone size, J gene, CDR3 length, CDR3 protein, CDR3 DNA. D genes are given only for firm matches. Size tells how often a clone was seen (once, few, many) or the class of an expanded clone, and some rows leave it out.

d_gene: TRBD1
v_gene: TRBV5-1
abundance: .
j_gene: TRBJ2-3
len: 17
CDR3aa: CASSLGSGDRGADTQYF
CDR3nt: TGCGCCAGCAGCTTGGGCTCCGGGGACAGGGGTGCAGATACGCAGTATTTT

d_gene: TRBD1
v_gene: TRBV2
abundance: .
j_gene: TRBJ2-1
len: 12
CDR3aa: CAMRGLYNEQFF
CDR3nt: TGTGCCATGAGGGGGCTTTACAATGAGCAGTTCTTC

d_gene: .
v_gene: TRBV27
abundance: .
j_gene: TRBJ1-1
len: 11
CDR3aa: CASRGAAEAFF
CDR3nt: TGTGCCAGCAGGGGGGCTGCTGAAGCTTTCTTT

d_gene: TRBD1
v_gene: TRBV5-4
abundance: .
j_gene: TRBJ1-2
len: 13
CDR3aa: CASSFQGALGYTF
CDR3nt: TGTGCCAGCAGCTTCCAGGGGGCGCTTGGCTACACCTTC

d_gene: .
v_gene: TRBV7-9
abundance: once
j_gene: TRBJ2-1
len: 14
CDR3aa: CASSLEQGGNEQFF
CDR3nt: TGTGCCAGCAGCTTAGAACAGGGTGGGAATGAGCAGTTCTTC

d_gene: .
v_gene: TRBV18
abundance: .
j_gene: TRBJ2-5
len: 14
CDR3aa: CASSPLLYQETQYF
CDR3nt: TGTGCCAGCTCACCCTTACTGTACCAAGAGACCCAGTACTTC

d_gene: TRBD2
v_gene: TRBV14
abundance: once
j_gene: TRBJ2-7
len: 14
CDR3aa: CASSQGRGNYEQYF
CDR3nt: TGTGCCAGCAGCCAAGGGCGGGGGAACTACGAGCAGTACTTC

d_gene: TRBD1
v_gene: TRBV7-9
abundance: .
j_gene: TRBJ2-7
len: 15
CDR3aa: CASSRPGQGVYEQYF
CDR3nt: TGTGCCAGCAGCCGTCCGGGACAGGGGGTCTACGAGCAGTACTTC

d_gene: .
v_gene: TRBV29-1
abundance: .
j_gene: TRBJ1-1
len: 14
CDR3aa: CSVEGLLGDTEAFF
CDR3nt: TGCAGCGTTGAGGGACTCCTGGGGGACACTGAAGCTTTCTTT

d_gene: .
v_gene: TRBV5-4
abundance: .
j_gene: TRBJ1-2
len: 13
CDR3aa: CASTEGGLVDYTF
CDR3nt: TGTGCCAGCACCGAAGGGGGTTTGGTTGACTACACCTTC

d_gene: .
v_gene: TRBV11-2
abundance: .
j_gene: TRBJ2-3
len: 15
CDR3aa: CASSLGPRAADTQYF
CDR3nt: TGTGCCAGCAGCTTAGGTCCGAGGGCCGCAGATACGCAGTATTTT

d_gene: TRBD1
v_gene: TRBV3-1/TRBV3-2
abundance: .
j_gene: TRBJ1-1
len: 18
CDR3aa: CASSRIVGTGRMNTEAFF
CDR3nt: TGTGCCAGCAGCCGGATTGTTGGGACAGGAAGGATGAACACTGAAGCTTTCTTT

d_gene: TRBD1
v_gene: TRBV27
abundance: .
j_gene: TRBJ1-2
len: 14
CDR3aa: CASRGQGGNYGYTF
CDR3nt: TGTGCCAGCCGAGGACAGGGAGGGAACTATGGCTACACCTTC

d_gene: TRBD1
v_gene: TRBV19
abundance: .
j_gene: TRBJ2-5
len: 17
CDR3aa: CASSIGGTGNFQETQYF
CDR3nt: TGTGCCAGTAGTATAGGGGGGACAGGGAACTTCCAAGAGACCCAGTACTTC

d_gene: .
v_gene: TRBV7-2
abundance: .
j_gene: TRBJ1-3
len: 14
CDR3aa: CASTTALSGNTIYF
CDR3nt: TGTGCCAGCACGACTGCGTTATCTGGAAACACCATATATTTT

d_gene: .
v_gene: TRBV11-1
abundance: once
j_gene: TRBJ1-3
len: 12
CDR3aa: CASSLSGNTIYF
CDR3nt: TGTGCCAGCAGCTTATCGGGAAACACCATATATTTT

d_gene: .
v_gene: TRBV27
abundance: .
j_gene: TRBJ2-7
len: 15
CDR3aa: CASSSTAGPFYEQYF
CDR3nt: TGTGCCAGCAGTTCTACAGCCGGCCCCTTCTACGAGCAGTACTTC

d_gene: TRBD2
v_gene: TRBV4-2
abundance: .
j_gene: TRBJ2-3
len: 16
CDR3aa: CASSLGEGILTDTQYF
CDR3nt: TGTGCCAGCAGCCTCGGGGAGGGCATTTTGACAGATACGCAGTATTTT

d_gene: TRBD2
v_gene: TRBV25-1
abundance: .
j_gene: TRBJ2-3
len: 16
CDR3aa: CASSAVQRDDTDTQYF
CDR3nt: TGTGCCAGCAGTGCGGTGCAGCGGGACGACACAGATACGCAGTATTTT

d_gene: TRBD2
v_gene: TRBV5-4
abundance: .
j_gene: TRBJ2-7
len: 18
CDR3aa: CASSLDPPGASGRNEQYF
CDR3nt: TGTGCCAGCAGCTTGGACCCCCCAGGGGCTAGCGGGAGGAACGAGCAGTACTTC

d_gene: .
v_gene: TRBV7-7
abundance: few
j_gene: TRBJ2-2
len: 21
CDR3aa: CASSPYPRGRVAGRNTGELFF
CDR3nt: TGTGCTAGCAGCCCATACCCGAGGGGGCGGGTAGCGGGACGGAACACCGGGGAGCTGTTTTTT

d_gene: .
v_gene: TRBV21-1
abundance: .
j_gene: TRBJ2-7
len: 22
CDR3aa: CASSIPPATGERGRADLHEQYF
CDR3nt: TGTGCCAGCAGCATTCCCCCGGCGACAGGGGAACGCGGGAGGGCCGATCTTCACGAGCAGTACTTC

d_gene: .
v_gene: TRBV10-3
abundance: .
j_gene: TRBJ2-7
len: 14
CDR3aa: CAISPGIVIHEQYF
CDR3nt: TGTGCCATCAGTCCAGGGATCGTGATCCACGAGCAGTACTTC

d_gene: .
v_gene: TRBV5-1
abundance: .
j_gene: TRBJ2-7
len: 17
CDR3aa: CASSLGSLRGFTYEQYF
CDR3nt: TGCGCCAGCAGCTTGGGGTCCTTAAGGGGGTTTACCTACGAGCAGTACTTC

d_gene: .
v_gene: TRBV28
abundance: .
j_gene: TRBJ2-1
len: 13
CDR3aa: CASLLAGVNEQFF
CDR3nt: TGTGCCAGCCTACTAGCCGGGGTCAATGAGCAGTTCTTC

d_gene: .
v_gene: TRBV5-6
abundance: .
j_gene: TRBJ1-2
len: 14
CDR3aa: CASSFWGGYYGYTF
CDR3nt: TGTGCCAGCAGCTTCTGGGGAGGGTACTATGGCTACACCTTC

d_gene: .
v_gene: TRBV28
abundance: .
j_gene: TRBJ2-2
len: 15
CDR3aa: CASSSTGEHGGELFF
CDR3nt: TGTGCCAGCAGCTCCACAGGAGAACACGGCGGGGAGCTGTTTTTT

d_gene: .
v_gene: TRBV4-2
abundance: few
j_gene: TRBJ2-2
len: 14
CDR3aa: CASSQERITGELFF
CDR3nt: TGTGCCAGCAGCCAAGAGCGGATCACCGGGGAGCTGTTTTTT

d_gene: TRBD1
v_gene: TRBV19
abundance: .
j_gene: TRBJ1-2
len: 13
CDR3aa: CANGQEGRYGYTF
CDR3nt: TGTGCCAATGGACAGGAGGGTAGGTATGGCTACACCTTC

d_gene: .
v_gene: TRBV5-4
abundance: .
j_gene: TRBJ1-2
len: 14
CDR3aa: CASSLGLESYGYTF
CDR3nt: TGTGCCAGCAGCTTAGGACTGGAGTCCTATGGCTACACCTTC

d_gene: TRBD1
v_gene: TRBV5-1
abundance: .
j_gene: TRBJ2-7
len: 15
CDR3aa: CASSLRGQGPYEQYF
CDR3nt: TGCGCCAGCAGCTTAAGGGGACAGGGGCCCTACGAGCAGTACTTC

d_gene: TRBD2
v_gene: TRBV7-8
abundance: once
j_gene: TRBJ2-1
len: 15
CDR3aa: CASSLASSGNNEQFF
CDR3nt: TGTGCCAGCAGCTTAGCTTCTAGCGGGAACAATGAGCAGTTCTTC

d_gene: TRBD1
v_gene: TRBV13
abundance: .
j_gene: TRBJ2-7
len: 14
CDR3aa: CASSGQGYEGEQYF
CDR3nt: TGTGCCAGCAGCGGACAGGGGTATGAGGGCGAGCAGTACTTC